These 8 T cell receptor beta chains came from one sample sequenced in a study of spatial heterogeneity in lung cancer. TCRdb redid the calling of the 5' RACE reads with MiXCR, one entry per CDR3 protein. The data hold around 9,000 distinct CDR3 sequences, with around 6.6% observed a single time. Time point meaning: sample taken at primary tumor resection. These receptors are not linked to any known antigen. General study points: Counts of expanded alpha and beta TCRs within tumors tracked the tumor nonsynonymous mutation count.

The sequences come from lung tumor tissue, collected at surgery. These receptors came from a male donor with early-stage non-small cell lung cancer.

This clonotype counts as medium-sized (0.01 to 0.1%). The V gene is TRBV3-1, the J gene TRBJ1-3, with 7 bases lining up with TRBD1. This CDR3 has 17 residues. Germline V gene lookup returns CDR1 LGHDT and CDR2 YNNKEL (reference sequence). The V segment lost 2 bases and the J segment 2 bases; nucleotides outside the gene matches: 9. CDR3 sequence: CASSQRGPGGTGNTIYF. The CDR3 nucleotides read TGTGCCAGCAGCCAACGGGGGCCAGGGGGGACTGGAAACACCATATATTTT.

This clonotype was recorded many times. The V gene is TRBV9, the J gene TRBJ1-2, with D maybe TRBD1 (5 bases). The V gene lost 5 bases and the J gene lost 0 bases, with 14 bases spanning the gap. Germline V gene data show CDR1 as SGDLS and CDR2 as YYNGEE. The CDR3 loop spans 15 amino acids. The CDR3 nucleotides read TGTGCCAGCAGTAGGGAGGGGACCACTAACTATGGCTACACCTTC. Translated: CASSREGTTNYGYTF. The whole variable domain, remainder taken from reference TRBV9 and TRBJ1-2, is DSGVTQTPKHLITATGQRVTLRCSPRSGDLSVYWYQQSLDQGLQFLIQYYNGEERAKGNILERFSAQQFPDLHSELNLSSLELGDSALYFCASSREGTTNYGYTFGSGTRLTVV.

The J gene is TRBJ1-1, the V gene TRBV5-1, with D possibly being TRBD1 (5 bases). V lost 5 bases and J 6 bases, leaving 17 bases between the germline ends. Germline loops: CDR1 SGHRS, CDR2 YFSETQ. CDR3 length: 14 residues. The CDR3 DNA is TGCGCCAGCAGTCCTTCGGAGGGCAGGGCTGAAGCTTTCTTT. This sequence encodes CASSPSEGRAEAFF.

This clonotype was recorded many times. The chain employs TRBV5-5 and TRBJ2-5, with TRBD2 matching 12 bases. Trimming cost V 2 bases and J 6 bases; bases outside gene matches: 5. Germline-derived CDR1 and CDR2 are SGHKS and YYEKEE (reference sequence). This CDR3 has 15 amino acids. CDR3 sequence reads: CASSFSSGGAQTQYF. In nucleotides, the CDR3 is TGTGCCAGCAGCTTCTCTAGCGGGGGGGCTCAGACCCAGTACTTC.

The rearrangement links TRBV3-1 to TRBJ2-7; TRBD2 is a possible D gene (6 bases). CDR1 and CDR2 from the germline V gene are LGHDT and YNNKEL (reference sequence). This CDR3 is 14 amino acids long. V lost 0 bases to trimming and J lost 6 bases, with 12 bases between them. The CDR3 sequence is CASSQEGLRFEQYF. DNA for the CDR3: TGTGCCAGCAGCCAAGAGGGACTTCGTTTCGAGCAGTACTTC.

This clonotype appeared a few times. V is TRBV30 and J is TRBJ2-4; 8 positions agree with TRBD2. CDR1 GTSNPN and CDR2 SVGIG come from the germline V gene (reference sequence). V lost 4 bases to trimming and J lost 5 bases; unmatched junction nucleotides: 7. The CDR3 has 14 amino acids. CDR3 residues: CAWTKAGDQNIQYF. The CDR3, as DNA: TGTGCCTGGACGAAAGCGGGGGACCAAAACATTCAGTACTTC.

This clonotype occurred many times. The CDR3 here is CASSLAGAGGNEQFF. In DNA, the CDR3 is TGTGCCAGCAGCTTGGCGGGGGCAGGGGGGAATGAGCAGTTCTTC. V usage is TRBV5-6 and J usage is TRBJ2-1, with D maybe TRBD1 (7 bases). CDR3 size: 15 residues. V lost 0 bases and J lost 7, with 14 bases in between. The germline CDR1 and CDR2 sequences are SGHDT and YYEEEE.

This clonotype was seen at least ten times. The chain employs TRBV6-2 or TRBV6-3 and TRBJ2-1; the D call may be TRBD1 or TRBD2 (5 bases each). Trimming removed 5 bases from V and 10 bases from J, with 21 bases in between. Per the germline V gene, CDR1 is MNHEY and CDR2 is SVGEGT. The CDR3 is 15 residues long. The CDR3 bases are TGTGCCAGCAGTCCAGCCGGGACGAACAAGGGGGAGCAGTTCTTC. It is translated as CASSPAGTNKGEQFF.